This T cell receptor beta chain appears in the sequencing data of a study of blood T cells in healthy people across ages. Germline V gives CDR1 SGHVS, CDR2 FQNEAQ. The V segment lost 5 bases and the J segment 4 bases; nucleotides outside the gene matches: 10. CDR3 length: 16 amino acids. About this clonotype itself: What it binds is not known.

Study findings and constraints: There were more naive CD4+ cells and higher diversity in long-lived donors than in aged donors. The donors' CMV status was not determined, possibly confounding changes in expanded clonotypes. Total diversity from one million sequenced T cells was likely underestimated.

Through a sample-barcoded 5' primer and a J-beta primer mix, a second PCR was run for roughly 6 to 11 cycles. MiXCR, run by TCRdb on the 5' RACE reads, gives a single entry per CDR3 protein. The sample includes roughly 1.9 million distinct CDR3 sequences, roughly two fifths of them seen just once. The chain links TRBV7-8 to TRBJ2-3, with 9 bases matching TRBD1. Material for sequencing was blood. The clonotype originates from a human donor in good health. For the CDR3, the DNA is TGTGCCAGCAGCGCCCGGGGACAGGGAATTCCAGATACGCAGTATTTT. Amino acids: CASSARGQGIPDTQYF. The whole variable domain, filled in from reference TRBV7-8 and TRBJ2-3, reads GAGVSQSPRYKVAKRGQDVALRCDPISGHVSLFWYQQALGQGPEFLTYFQNEAQLDKSGLPSDRFFAERPEGSVSTLKIQRTQQEDSAVYLCASSARGQGIPDTQYFGPGTRLTVL.